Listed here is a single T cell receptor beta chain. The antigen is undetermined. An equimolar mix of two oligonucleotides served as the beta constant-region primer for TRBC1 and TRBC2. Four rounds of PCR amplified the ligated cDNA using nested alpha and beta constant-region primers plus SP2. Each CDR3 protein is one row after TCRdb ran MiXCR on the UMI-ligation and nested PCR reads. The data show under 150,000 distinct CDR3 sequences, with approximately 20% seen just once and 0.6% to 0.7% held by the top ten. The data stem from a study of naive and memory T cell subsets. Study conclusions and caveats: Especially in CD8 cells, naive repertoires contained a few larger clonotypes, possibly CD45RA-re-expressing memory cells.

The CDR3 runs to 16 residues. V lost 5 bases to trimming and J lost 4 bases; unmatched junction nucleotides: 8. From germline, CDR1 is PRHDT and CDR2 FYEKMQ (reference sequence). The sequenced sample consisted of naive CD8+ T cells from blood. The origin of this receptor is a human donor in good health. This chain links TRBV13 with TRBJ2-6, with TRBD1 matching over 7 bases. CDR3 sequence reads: CASSTPTGSGANVLTF. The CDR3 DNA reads TGTGCCAGCAGCACACCGACAGGGTCCGGGGCCAACGTCCTGACTTTC.